The rows below give T cell receptor beta chains drawn from one sample of a study of T cell responses to AZD1222 COVID-19 vaccine. Clones were sequenced by immunoSEQ multiplex PCR, and TCRdb holds only the in-frame ones, with some missing. The sample lists more than 150,000 clones, 75% to 90% occurring once. The material was peripheral blood, obtained on day 0 of MenACWY control vaccination. Receptors were obtained from an adult in good health. Each CDR3 is given with its conserved first and last residue. Each record gives: J gene, V gene, D gene, CDR3 DNA, CDR3 protein. A D gene is named only where the DNA matches it firmly.

>TRBJ2-7|TRBV9|TRBD2
TGTGCCAGCAGCACCCGGACGAGCGGGAGAAGGCTCGAGCAGTACTTC
CASSTRTSGRRLEQYF
>TRBJ1-6|TRBV28|.
TGTGCCAGCAGACCGTCCTATAATTCACCCCTCCACTTT
CASRPSYNSPLHF
>TRBJ1-1|TRBV29-1|.
TGCAGCGTTAGCGTCGCAGGGCGGAACACTGAAGCTTTCTTT
CSVSVAGRNTEAFF
>TRBJ1-4|TRBV18|TRBD1
TGTGCCAGCTCAACCTTGAGGAGACAGGGGGCGACAACTAATGAAAAACTGTTTTTT
CASSTLRRQGATTNEKLFF
>TRBJ1-3|TRBV7-9|TRBD1
TGTGCCAGCAGCCCCCCGACAGGGCGTGGAAACACCATATATTTT
CASSPPTGRGNTIYF
>TRBJ2-7|TRBV7-9|TRBD2
TGTGCCAGCACCCCGACCCCCATGGGACTAGCGGGGGTACACGAGCAGTACTTC
CASTPTPMGLAGVHEQYF
>TRBJ2-7|TRBV7-9|TRBD1
TGTGCCAGCAGCGCCTCCGGGACAGGGGGCTACGAGCAGTACTTC
CASSASGTGGYEQYF
>TRBJ1-4|TRBV5-6|.
TGTGCCAGCAGCGGGGGGGACGGTTCTAATGAAAAACTGTTTTTT
CASSGGDGSNEKLFF
>TRBJ2-3|TRBV5-6|.
TGTGCCAGCAGCCTGGCCTCTAGCCGGGTTACGCAGTATTTT
CASSLASSRVTQYF
>TRBJ1-4|TRBV5-4|.
TGTGCCAGCAGCTTGGGACTCAGTTATGAAAAACTGTTTTTT
CASSLGLSYEKLFF
>TRBJ2-2|TRBV7-3|.
TGTGCCAGCAGCTTAGATCAGAGAACCGGGGAGCTGTTTTTT
CASSLDQRTGELFF
>TRBJ2-1|TRBV12-3/TRBV12-4|.
TGTGCCAGCAGTTTTGACCAGAGGGATGAGCAGTTCTTC
CASSFDQRDEQFF
>TRBJ2-5|TRBV5-6|.
TGTGCCAGCAGCTCTCGGACGGTGGGTTGGGAAGAGACCCAGTACTTC
CASSSRTVGWEETQYF
>TRBJ2-7|TRBV6-1|.
TGTGCCAGCAGTGAACTTACAGCTGGTAAGAACTACGAGCAGTACTTC
CASSELTAGKNYEQYF